This note documents a single T cell receptor beta chain sequence. This specimen belongs to a study of T-cell reconstitution after alpha-beta-depleted transplantation in children. Preparing the TCRbeta library involved the use of unique molecular identifiers. TCRdb used MiXCR to reprocess the PCR reads, holding one entry per CDR3 protein. The sample lists about 640,000 distinct CDR3 sequences, approximately 15% seen once, with approximately 1% in the top ten. V lost 2 bases and J lost 0, with 10 bases in between. The CDR3 length is 16 residues. Germline V gives CDR1 MNHEY, CDR2 SVGEGT. This TCR came from a human donor who donated a stem cell graft to a child with acute myeloid leukemia. The material sequenced was PBMCs from the stem cell graft donor, taken from the stem cell graft. The chain combines TRBV6-2 or TRBV6-3 with TRBJ2-2, with D possibly being TRBD1 or TRBD2 (7 bases each). The CDR3 loop reads CASSYSGTANTGELFF. CDR3 bases: TGTGCCAGCAGTTACAGCGGGACAGCGAACACCGGGGAGCTGTTTTTT.